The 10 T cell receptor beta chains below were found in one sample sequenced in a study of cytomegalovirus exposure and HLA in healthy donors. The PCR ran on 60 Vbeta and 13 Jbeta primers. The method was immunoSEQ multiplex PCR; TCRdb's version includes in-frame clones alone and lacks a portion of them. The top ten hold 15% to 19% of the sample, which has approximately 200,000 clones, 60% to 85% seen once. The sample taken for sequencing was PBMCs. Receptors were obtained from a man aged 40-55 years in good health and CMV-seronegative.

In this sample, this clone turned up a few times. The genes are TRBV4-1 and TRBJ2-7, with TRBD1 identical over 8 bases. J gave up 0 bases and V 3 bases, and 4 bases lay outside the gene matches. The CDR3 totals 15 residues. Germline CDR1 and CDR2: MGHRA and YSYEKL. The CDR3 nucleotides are TGCGCCAGCAGCCACGGACAGGGCTTCTCCTACGAGCAGTACTTC. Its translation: CASSHGQGFSYEQYF.

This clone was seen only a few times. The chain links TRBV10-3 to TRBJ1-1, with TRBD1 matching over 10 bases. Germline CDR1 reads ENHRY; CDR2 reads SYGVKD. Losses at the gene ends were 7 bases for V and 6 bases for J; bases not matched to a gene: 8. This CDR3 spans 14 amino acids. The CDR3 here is CAITPGQGTAEAFF. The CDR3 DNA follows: TGTGCCATCACCCCGGGACAGGGGACGGCTGAAGCTTTCTTT.

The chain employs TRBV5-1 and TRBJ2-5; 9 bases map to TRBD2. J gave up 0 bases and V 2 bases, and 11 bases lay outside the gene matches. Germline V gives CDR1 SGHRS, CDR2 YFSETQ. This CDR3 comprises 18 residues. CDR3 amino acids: CASSLIPGLAEYQETQYF. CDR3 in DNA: TGCGCCAGCAGCTTAATACCGGGACTAGCAGAGTACCAAGAGACCCAGTACTTC.

Here the CDR3 DNA reads TGTGCCAGCAGCTCACAGGGGAGCTCTGGAAACACCATATATTTT. Its translation is CASSSQGSSGNTIYF. The chain uses TRBV9 and TRBJ1-3, with 7 bases aligning to TRBD1. V lost 4 bases, J lost 0 bases, and 4 bases stayed unmatched. Per germline, CDR1 SGDLS and CDR2 YYNGEE. The CDR3 length is 15 residues.

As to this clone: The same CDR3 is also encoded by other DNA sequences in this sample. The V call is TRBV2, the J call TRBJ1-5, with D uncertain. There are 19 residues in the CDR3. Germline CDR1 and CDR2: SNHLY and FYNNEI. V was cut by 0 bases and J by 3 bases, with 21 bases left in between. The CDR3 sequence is CASSEASAGWPFYNQPQHF. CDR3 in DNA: TGTGCCAGCAGTGAAGCTTCGGCAGGCTGGCCATTTTACAATCAGCCCCAGCATTTT.

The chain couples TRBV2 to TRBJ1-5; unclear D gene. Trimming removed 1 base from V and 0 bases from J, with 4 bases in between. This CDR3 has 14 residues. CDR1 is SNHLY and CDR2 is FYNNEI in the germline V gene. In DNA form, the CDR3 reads TGTGCCAGCAGTGAAGACATTAGCAATCAGCCCCAGCATTTT. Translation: CASSEDISNQPQHF.

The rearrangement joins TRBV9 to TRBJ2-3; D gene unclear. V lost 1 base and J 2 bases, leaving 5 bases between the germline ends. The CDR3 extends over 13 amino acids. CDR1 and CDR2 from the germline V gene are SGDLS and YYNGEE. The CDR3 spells CASSVIHTDTQYF. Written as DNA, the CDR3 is TGTGCCAGCAGCGTAATCCACACAGATACGCAGTATTTT. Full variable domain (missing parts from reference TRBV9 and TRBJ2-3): DSGVTQTPKHLITATGQRVTLRCSPRSGDLSVYWYQQSLDQGLQFLIQYYNGEERAKGNILERFSAQQFPDLHSELNLSSLELGDSALYFCASSVIHTDTQYFGPGTRLTVL.

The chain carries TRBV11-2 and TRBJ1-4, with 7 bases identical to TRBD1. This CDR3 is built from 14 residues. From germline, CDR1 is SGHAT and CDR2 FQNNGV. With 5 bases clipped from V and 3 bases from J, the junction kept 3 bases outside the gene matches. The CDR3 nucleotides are TGTGCCAGCAGCCAGACAGGGTCTAATGAAAAACTGTTTTTT. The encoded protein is CASSQTGSNEKLFF.

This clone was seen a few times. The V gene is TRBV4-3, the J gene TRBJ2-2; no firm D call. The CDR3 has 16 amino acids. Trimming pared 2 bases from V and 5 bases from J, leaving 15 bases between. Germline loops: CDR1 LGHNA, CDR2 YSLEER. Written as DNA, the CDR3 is TGCGCCAGCAGCCAATTCGTGGTGGCATCAACCGGGGAGCTGTTTTTT. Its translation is CASSQFVVASTGELFF.

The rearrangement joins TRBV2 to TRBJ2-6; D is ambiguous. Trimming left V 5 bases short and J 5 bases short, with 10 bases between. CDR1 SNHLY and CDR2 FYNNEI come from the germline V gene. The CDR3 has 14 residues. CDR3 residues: CASSNAARANVLTF. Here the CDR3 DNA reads TGTGCCAGCAGTAACGCAGCGAGGGCCAACGTCCTGACTTTC.